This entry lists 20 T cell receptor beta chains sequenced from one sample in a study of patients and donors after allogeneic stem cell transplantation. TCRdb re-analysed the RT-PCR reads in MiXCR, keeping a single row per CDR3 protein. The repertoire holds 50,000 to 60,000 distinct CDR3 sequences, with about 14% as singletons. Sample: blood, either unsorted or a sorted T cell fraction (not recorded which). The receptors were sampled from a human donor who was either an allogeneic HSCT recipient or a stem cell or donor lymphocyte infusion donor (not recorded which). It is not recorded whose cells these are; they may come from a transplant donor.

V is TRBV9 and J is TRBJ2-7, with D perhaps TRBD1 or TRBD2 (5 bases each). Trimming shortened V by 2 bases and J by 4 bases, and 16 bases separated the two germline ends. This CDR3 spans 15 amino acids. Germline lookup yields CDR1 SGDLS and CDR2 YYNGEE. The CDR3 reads CASSVRDLGRYEQYF. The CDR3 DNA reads TGTGCCAGCAGCGTCCGGGACCTGGGGAGATACGAGCAGTACTTC.

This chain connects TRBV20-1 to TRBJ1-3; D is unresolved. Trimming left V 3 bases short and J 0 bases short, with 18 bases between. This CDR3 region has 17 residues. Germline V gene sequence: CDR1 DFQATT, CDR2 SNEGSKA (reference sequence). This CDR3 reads CSARASHTVPSGNTIYF. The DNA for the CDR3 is TGCAGTGCTAGGGCCAGCCATACTGTTCCCTCTGGAAACACCATATATTTT.

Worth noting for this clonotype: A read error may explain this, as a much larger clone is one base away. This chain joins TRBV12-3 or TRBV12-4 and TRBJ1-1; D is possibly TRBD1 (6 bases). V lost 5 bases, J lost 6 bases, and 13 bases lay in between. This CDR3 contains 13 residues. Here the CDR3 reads CASSPGGGSEAFF. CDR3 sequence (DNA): TGTGCCAGCAGTCCCGGGGGGGGCTCTGAAGCTTTCTTT.

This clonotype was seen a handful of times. CDR3 protein: CSANPQGYQPQHF. In DNA, the CDR3 is TGCAGTGCCAACCCCCAGGGGTATCAGCCCCAGCATTTT. The rearrangement joins TRBV20-1 to TRBJ1-5, with a weak D call TRBD1 (6 bases). Trimming removed 6 bases at V and 5 bases at J, with 14 bases between. The CDR3 spans 13 residues. CDR1 DFQATT and CDR2 SNEGSKA come from the germline V gene (reference sequence).

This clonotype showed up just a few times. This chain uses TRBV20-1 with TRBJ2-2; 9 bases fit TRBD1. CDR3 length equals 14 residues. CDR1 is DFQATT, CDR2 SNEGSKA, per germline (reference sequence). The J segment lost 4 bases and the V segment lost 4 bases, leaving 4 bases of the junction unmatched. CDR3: CSAIDRGSTGELFF. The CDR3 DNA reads TGCAGTGCTATCGACAGGGGGAGCACCGGGGAGCTGTTTTTT.

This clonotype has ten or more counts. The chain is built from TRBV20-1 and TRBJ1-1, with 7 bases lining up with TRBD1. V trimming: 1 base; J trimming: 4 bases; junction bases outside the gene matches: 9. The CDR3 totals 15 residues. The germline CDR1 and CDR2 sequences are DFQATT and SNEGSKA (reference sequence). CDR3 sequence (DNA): TGCAGTGCTAGAGGGTCGACAGGGACGGGCACTGAAGCTTTCTTT. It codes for CSARGSTGTGTEAFF.

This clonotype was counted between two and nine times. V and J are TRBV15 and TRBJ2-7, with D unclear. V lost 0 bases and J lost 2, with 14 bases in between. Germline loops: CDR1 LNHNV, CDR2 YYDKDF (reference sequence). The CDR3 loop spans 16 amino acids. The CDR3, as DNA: TGTGCCACCAGCAGAGATAGCTACCCCATGGCCTACGAGCAGTACTTC. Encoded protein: CATSRDSYPMAYEQYF.

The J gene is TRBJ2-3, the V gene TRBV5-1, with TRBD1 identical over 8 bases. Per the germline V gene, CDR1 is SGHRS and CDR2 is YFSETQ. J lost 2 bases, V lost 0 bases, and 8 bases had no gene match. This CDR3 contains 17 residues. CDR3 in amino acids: CASSLDRDRPNTDTQYF. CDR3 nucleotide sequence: TGCGCCAGCAGCTTGGACCGGGACAGGCCGAACACAGATACGCAGTATTTT.

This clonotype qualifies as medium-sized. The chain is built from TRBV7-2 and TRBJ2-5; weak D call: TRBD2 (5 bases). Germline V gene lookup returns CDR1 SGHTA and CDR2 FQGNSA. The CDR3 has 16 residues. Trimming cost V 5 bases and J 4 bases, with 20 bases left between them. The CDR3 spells CASSPGLPMQIETQYF. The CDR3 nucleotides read TGTGCCAGCAGCCCCGGACTCCCAATGCAGATAGAGACCCAGTACTTC.

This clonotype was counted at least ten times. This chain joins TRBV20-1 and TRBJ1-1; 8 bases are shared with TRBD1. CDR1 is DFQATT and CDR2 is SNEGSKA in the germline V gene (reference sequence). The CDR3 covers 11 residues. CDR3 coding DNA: TGCAGAGGACAGGGAGGGACTGAAGCTTTCTTT. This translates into CRGQGGTEAFF.

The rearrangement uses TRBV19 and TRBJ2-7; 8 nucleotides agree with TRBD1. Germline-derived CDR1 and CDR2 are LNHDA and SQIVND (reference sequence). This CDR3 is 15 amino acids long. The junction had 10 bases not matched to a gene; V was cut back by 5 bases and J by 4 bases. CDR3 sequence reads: CASSPDGTGYYEQYF. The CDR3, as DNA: TGTGCCAGTAGTCCGGACGGGACAGGTTATTACGAGCAGTACTTC. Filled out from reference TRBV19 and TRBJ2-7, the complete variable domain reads DGGITQSPKYLFRKEGQNVTLSCEQNLNHDAMYWYRQDPGQGLRLIYYSQIVNDFQKGDIAEGYSVSREKKESFPLTVTSAQKNPTAFYLCASSPDGTGYYEQYFGPGTRLTVT.

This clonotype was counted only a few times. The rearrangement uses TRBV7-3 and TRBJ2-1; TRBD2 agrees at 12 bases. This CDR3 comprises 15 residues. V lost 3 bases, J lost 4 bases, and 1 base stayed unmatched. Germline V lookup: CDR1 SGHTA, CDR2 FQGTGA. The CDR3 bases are TGTGCCAGCAGCTTGGGGACTAGCGGGTACAATGAGCAGTTCTTC. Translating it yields CASSLGTSGYNEQFF. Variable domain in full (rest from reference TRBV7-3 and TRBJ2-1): GAGVSQTPSNKVTEKGKYVELRCDPISGHTALYWYRQSLGQGPEFLIYFQGTGAADDSGLPNDRFFAVRPEGSVSTLKIQRTERGDSAVYLCASSLGTSGYNEQFFGPGTRLTVL.

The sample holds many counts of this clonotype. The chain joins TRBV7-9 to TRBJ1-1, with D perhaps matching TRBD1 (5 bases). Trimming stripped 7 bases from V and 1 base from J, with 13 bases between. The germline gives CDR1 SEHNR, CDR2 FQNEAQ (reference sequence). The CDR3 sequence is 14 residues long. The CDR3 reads CASTLGTGNTEAFF. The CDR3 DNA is TGTGCCAGCACTCTCGGGACTGGGAACACTGAAGCTTTCTTT. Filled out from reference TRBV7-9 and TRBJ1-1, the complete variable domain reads DTGVSQNPRHKITKRGQNVTFRCDPISEHNRLYWYRQTLGQGPEFLTYFQNEAQLEKSRLLSDRFSAERPKGSFSTLEIQRTEQGDSAMYLCASTLGTGNTEAFFGQGTRLTVV.

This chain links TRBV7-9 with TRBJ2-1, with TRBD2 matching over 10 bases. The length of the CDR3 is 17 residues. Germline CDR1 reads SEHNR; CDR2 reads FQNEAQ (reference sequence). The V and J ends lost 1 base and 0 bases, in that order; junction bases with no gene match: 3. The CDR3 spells CASSLGPSGSSYNEQFF. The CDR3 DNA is TGTGCCAGCAGCTTAGGCCCTAGCGGGAGCTCCTACAATGAGCAGTTCTTC.

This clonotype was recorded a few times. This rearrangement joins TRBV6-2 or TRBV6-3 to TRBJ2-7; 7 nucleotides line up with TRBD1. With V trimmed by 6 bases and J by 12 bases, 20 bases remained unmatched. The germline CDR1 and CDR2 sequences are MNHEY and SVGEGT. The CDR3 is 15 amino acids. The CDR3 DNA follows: TGTGCCAGCAGGACCACCGGGACAGTTTACCCCCGTCGGTACTTC. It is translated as CASRTTGTVYPRRYF.

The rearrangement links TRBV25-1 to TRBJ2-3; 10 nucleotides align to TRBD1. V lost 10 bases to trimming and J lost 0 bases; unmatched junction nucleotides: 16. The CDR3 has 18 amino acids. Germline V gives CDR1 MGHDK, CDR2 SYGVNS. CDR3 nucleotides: TGTGCCACGCGTGGGGACAGGGGCGTCTCCTCTAGCACAGATACGCAGTATTTT. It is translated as CATRGDRGVSSSTDTQYF.

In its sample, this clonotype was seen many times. The CDR3 DNA sequence: TGTGCCAGCACTCAGGACACTGAAGCTTTCTTT. Its translation is CASTQDTEAFF. This chain joins TRBV6-5 and TRBJ1-1, with D hard to call. From germline, CDR1 is MNHEY and CDR2 SVGAGI. Trimming removed 7 bases from V and 3 bases from J, with 6 bases in between. This CDR3 comprises 11 residues.

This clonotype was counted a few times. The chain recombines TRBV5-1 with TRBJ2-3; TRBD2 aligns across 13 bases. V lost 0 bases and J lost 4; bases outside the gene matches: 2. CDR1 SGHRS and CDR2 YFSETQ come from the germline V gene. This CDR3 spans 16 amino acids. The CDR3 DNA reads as TGCGCCAGCAGCTTGGGGACTAGCGGGAGCTCAGATACGCAGTATTTT. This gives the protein CASSLGTSGSSDTQYF.

The CDR3 region has the DNA TGCAGTGCTAGGATCTCTCTAGCGGGAGGGCCCATATCCAATGAGCAGTTCTTC. This sequence encodes CSARISLAGGPISNEQFF. This rearrangement joins TRBV20-1 to TRBJ2-1, with 12 bases lining up with TRBD2. This CDR3 contains 18 residues. Looked up from germline, CDR1 is DFQATT and CDR2 is SNEGSKA (reference sequence). V lost 3 bases and J lost 6; bases outside the gene matches: 15.

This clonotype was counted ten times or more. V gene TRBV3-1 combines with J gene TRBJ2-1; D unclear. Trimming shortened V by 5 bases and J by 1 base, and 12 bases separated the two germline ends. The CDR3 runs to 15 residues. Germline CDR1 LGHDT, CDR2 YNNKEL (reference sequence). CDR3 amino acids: CASSGMAFSYNEQFF. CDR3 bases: TGTGCCAGCAGCGGCATGGCCTTTTCCTACAATGAGCAGTTCTTC.